This T cell receptor beta chain was obtained from a study of long-term antiretroviral therapy in people with HIV. Germline V lookup: CDR1 MNHEY, CDR2 SVGAGI. The junction had 2 bases not matched to a gene; V was cut back by 5 bases and J by 9 bases. The CDR3 has 12 amino acids. Whole-study findings and limits: Increased diversity was seen after ART, yet it remained lower than in transplant donor controls.

Each HIV-infected participant was given treatment in the United States. As regards this clone: Its antigen is unidentified.

Researchers report immunoSEQ v3.0 was run at survey level. Assay: immunoSEQ multiplex PCR; the TCRdb copy retains only in-frame clones and omits some. The table has about 21,000 clones, 82% seen once; the top ten hold about 4.9%. The receptor was isolated from a man younger than 35 with HIV. The chain employs TRBV6-5 and TRBJ2-1, with 9 positions matching TRBD1. The starting material was unsorted PBMCs, obtained 0.5 years after starting antiretroviral therapy. The CDR3 is CASSQTGGEQFF. The CDR3 DNA reads as TGTGCCAGCAGTCAGACAGGGGGTGAGCAGTTCTTC.